The rows below give T cell receptor beta chains drawn from one sample of a study of shared clonotypes between healthy human individuals. Repertoires were generated with immunoSEQ multiplex PCR, while TCRdb's copy carries only in-frame clones and drops some. Of 95,000 to 120,000 clones listed, about 62% are singletons. The sequencing input was memory CD8+ T cells sorted from blood. Receptors were obtained from a woman in her twenties or thirties in good health. Each CDR3 is given with its conserved first and last residue. The D gene is left open where the match is weak. Where a row states a size, it is once, few, many or the class of an expanded clone; other rows omit it.

CDR3 DNA	CDR3 protein	D gene	clone size	V gene	J gene
TGCAGTGCTATGGGGGCCTACGAGCAGTACTTC	CSAMGAYEQYF	.	.	TRBV20-1	TRBJ2-7
TGTGCCAGCAGCCCCCCGGGAAATGGACCCTACGAGCAGTACTTC	CASSPPGNGPYEQYF	.	few	TRBV7-9	TRBJ2-7
TGTGCCAGCAGTACCCGCTATCAGGATACGCAGTATTTT	CASSTRYQDTQYF	.	once	TRBV28	TRBJ2-3
TGTGCCAGCACTCTGGGGGAGGGGGCGCAGGTTGGGCAGTTCTTC	CASTLGEGAQVGQFF	.	.	TRBV7-9	TRBJ2-1
TGTGCCTGGAGTGGGTTCCGGACCTACGAGCAGTACTTC	CAWSGFRTYEQYF	.	few	TRBV30	TRBJ2-7
TGTGCCAGCAGCTTGTTCAACGCACCAACCAATGAAAAACTGTTTTTT	CASSLFNAPTNEKLFF	.	many	TRBV5-5	TRBJ1-4
TGCGCCAGCAGCTGGTGGGCCTCCCGAAGCTACAATGAGCAGTTCTTC	CASSWWASRSYNEQFF	.	.	TRBV5-1	TRBJ2-1
TGTGCCAGCAGCTTATATTTAGCGGGATGGGACGAGCAGTACTTC	CASSLYLAGWDEQYF	TRBD2	.	TRBV7-2	TRBJ2-7
TGCGCCAGCAGCCAAGTCGGCGATGAGCAGTTCTTC	CASSQVGDEQFF	.	.	TRBV4-1	TRBJ2-1
TGTGCCAGCAGTGACCCGGGTGGAAGCTCCTACGAGCAGTACTTC	CASSDPGGSSYEQYF	.	few	TRBV25-1	TRBJ2-7
TGTGCCAGCAGTTTACTTTCGCTGGCTATCAGTGGGGTACCAGAAGAGCAGTACTTC	CASSLLSLAISGVPEEQYF	.	.	TRBV28	TRBJ2-7
TGTGCCAGTAGTGTTAGGACTAGCGGGATTAATGAGCAGTTCTTC	CASSVRTSGINEQFF	TRBD2	.	TRBV19	TRBJ2-1
TGTGCCAGCAGCTTGGCCGAGAACACTGAAGCTTTCTTT	CASSLAENTEAFF	.	.	TRBV7-8	TRBJ1-1
TGTGCCAGCAGTTTCCCGGTCCCGAACTATGGCTACACCTTC	CASSFPVPNYGYTF	.	.	TRBV28	TRBJ1-2
TGTGCCAGCAGTTTATATAGCGGGAGTGCATTAATCGAGCAGTACTTC	CASSLYSGSALIEQYF	TRBD2	many	TRBV27	TRBJ2-7
TGTGCCAGCAGCCTGGGGTTCGGGGGGCTGGCCCAGTACTTC	CASSLGFGGLAQYF	.	once	TRBV21-1	TRBJ2-5
TGTGCCAGCTCACCCGATGGGGGTGTCACCGGGGAGCTGTTTTTT	CASSPDGGVTGELFF	.	.	TRBV18	TRBJ2-2
TGTGCCAGCAGCTTGGCCGCACTAGCGGGACGCGAGCAGTACTTC	CASSLAALAGREQYF	TRBD2	many	TRBV5-6	TRBJ2-7
TGTGCCAGCTCAGGGGAGGGGCACTCCGAGCAGTACTTC	CASSGEGHSEQYF	TRBD2	.	TRBV18	TRBJ2-7
TGTGCCAGCAGCCCCCTTGGGACACTAGCAGTTTACAATGAGCAGTTCTTC	CASSPLGTLAVYNEQFF	.	.	TRBV5-4	TRBJ2-1
TGTGCCACAGAGGACAGGGAGGCCTACGAGCAGTACTTC	CATEDREAYEQYF	TRBD1	.	TRBV6-1	TRBJ2-7
TGTGCCAGCAGTGACTCTAGCTCTGGGGCCAACGTCCTGACTTTC	CASSDSSSGANVLTF	.	.	TRBV6-4	TRBJ2-6
TGTGCCAGCAGCTTAGCCGGGCCCTCCACCCACACCGGGGAGCTGTTTTTT	CASSLAGPSTHTGELFF	.	.	TRBV7-6	TRBJ2-2
TGTGCCAGCAGTTTAGCCACAGGGGACGAGCAGTACTTC	CASSLATGDEQYF	TRBD1	once	TRBV28	TRBJ2-7
TGTGCCACCAGCAGAGGTAGTGGCGGGGAGACCTACGAGCAGTACTTC	CATSRGSGGETYEQYF	.	.	TRBV15	TRBJ2-7
TGTGCCAGCAGTGGGGGGGACAGGAAAAACATTCAGTACTTC	CASSGGDRKNIQYF	.	.	TRBV6-6	TRBJ2-4
TGTGCCAGCAGTGATTTCAGACCCAATGAGCAGTTCTTC	CASSDFRPNEQFF	.	many	TRBV6-1	TRBJ2-1
TGTGCCTCACAGACTAGCGGGTCCAACTCCTACGAGCAGTACTTC	CASQTSGSNSYEQYF	TRBD2	.	TRBV25-1	TRBJ2-7
TGTGCCAGCACCGTGGTCAGGGGAGAAGGACAGCCCCAGCATTTT	CASTVVRGEGQPQHF	.	.	TRBV28	TRBJ1-5
TGTGCCAGCAGCTCGTTTACGAACACCGGGGAGCTGTTTTTT	CASSSFTNTGELFF	.	few	TRBV7-3	TRBJ2-2
TGTGCCAGCAGCCACGGACAGGAGCTCCACTACTATGGCTACACCTTC	CASSHGQELHYYGYTF	TRBD1	.	TRBV5-5	TRBJ1-2
TGCGCCAGCAGCTTGGAACAGAATACTGGGGCCAACGTCCTGACTTTC	CASSLEQNTGANVLTF	.	few	TRBV5-1	TRBJ2-6
TGTGCCACCAGCAGAGTTAGGGGGAACTTGCAGCATTTT	CATSRVRGNLQHF	.	.	TRBV15	TRBJ1-5
TGTGCCAGCAGCCCGGGACAGGGGTTCTATGGGGCCAACGTCCTGACTTTC	CASSPGQGFYGANVLTF	TRBD1	few	TRBV6-4	TRBJ2-6
TGTGCCAGCAGTGATCGGGCCTACGAGCAGTACTTC	CASSDRAYEQYF	.	.	TRBV25-1	TRBJ2-7
TGTGCCAGCAGTTCCGACCTAGCGGGGTTTCAAGAGACCCAGTACTTC	CASSSDLAGFQETQYF	TRBD2	.	TRBV28	TRBJ2-5
TGTGCCAGCAGTGAAGCGCTTCCTATTGGGCAGCCCCAGCATTTT	CASSEALPIGQPQHF	.	.	TRBV6-1	TRBJ1-5
TGTGCCAGCAGCTTGTATTCGGGCGGGAGGGCCAGTGAGCAGTTCTTC	CASSLYSGGRASEQFF	TRBD2	.	TRBV5-6	TRBJ2-1
TGTGCCAGCAGCTTAGCGCTGACGGACTACGAGCAGTACTTC	CASSLALTDYEQYF	.	.	TRBV11-1	TRBJ2-7
TGTGCCAGCAGCTTTGGCTGGGCCAATGAGCAGTTCTTC	CASSFGWANEQFF	.	.	TRBV7-8	TRBJ2-1
TGTGCCAGCAGCCGACTAGCGGGAGGCCCAGATACGCAGTATTTT	CASSRLAGGPDTQYF	TRBD2	.	TRBV5-4	TRBJ2-3
TGTGCCAGCAGTCATACGCCGGTCAGCACAGATACGCAGTATTTT	CASSHTPVSTDTQYF	.	.	TRBV27	TRBJ2-3
TGTGCCAGCTCACCGCGCACTGGACAGGGTGTGTACGAGCAGTACTTC	CASSPRTGQGVYEQYF	TRBD1	.	TRBV18	TRBJ2-7
TGTGCCAGCAGCGAAGGACAGGGGGCAGGGGAGCTGTTTTTT	CASSEGQGAGELFF	TRBD1	.	TRBV6-4	TRBJ2-2
TGCAGCGTTGAAGATCACCCAGGGGCTGAGCAGTTCTTC	CSVEDHPGAEQFF	.	few	TRBV29-1	TRBJ2-1
TGTGCCAGCAGTATATGGACTAGCGGGAACGCCTACAATGAGCAGTTCTTC	CASSIWTSGNAYNEQFF	TRBD2	once	TRBV28	TRBJ2-1
TGTGCCAGCAGCCAAGTTTTGGGGACTAGCGGCAATGAGCAGTTCTTC	CASSQVLGTSGNEQFF	TRBD2	many	TRBV4-2	TRBJ2-1
TGTGCCAGTAGTGGCGGGAGGTTTAACACCGGGGAGCTGTTTTTT	CASSGGRFNTGELFF	TRBD2	.	TRBV19	TRBJ2-2
TGCAGCGCCGGACTAGCGGGAGACAATGAGCAGTTCTTC	CSAGLAGDNEQFF	TRBD2	.	TRBV29-1	TRBJ2-1
TGCGCCAGCAGAGGGTTTGGGAGAGACGAGCAGTACTTC	CASRGFGRDEQYF	.	.	TRBV5-1	TRBJ2-7
TGTGCCTGGAGAGAGGACAGCGTCATGAACACTGAAGCTTTCTTT	CAWREDSVMNTEAFF	.	.	TRBV30	TRBJ1-1
TGCGCCAGCAGCTTTGGCTACGAGCAGTACTTC	CASSFGYEQYF	.	.	TRBV5-1	TRBJ2-7
TGTGCCAGCAGCTTCCCACAAGGTAGCGGGAGAGCAGGAACGCAGTATTTT	CASSFPQGSGRAGTQYF	TRBD2	.	TRBV11-2	TRBJ2-3
TGCAGCGTTGGGACAGGGCAAAACTACGAGCAGTACTTC	CSVGTGQNYEQYF	TRBD1	.	TRBV29-1	TRBJ2-7
TGTGCCAGCAGCTACTGGACTAGCGGGAGCTCCTACGAGCAGTACTTC	CASSYWTSGSSYEQYF	TRBD2	.	TRBV11-3	TRBJ2-7
TGCGCCAGCAGGACAGGGGGTACCGGGGAGCTGTTTTTT	CASRTGGTGELFF	TRBD1	few	TRBV5-1	TRBJ2-2
TGTGCCAGCAGCGTAGGCGGGAGTATCGACGAGCAGTACTTC	CASSVGGSIDEQYF	TRBD2	many	TRBV9	TRBJ2-7